This TCR beta chain was profiled in a study of blood T cell repertoires in COVID-19. At the level of the study: Sites in the United States, Italy and Spain provided acute and convalescent COVID-19 samples. The analysed material was cDNA or gDNA that came from T cells, B-cell-depleted T cells, or PBMCs.

Per the authors' pipeline: Amplification from reference gene primers served as the basis for estimated nucleated cell counts. Using immunoSEQ multiplex PCR, the repertoire was profiled, and TCRdb retains in-frame clones only, with some absent. Clone size and V and J calls were adopted from that table, with D and trimming inferred from the DNA. The data contain about 180,000 clones, roughly 88% of them seen just once; the ten biggest clones take up 11%. The receptor comes from a human donor with active or convalescent COVID-19. The donor label of this sample is uncertain. Sequencing input: peripheral blood.

The DNA of the CDR3 is TGTGCCAGCAGCTTAGGACTAGCCTGGGCCAATGAGCAGTTCTTC. Translation gives CASSLGLAWANEQFF. The chain joins TRBV7-2 to TRBJ2-1; 7 positions agree with TRBD2. Trimming took 1 base from V and 6 from J; bases not matched to a gene: 6. Looked up from germline, CDR1 is SGHTA and CDR2 is FQGNSA. The CDR3 is made up of 15 amino acids.